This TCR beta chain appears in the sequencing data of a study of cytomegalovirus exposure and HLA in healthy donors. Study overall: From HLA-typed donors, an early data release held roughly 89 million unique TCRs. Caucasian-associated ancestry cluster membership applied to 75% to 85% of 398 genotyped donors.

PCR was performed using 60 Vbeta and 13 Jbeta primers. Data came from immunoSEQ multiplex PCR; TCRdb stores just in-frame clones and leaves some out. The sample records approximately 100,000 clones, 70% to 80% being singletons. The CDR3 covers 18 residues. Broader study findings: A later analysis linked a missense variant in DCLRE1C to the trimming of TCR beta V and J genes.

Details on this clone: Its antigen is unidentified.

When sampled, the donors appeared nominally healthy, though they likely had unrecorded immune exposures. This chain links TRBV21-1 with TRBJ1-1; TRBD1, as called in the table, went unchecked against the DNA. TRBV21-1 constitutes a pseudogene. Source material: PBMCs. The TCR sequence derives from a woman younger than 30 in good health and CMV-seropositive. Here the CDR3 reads CASSNWPGQGSANGEAFF. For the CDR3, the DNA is TGTGCCAGCAGCAATTGGCCGGGACAGGGGTCTGCCAACGGTGAAGCTTTCTTT.